This passage covers 24 T cell receptor beta chains from one sample sequenced in a study of shared T cell receptors in the human thymus. The table came from immunoSEQ multiplex PCR; TCRdb's copy has only in-frame clones and leaves some out. The sample has some 640,000 clones, around 87% seen once. This sample also appeared in a second study, on human thymus T cells.

The specimen was thymocytes. These receptors all stem from a boy under three years old with a congenital heart defect.

This clone is a singleton in its sample. The rearrangement uses TRBV28 and TRBJ2-1; D might be TRBD1 (6 bases). V was clipped by 5 bases and J by 0 bases, with 8 bases between them. This CDR3 has 14 amino acids. From germline, CDR1 is MDHEN and CDR2 SYDVKM. CDR3 amino acids: CASSPGHSYNEQFF. CDR3 nucleotide sequence: TGTGCCAGCAGTCCGGGACACTCCTACAATGAGCAGTTCTTC. The full variable domain, its missing parts supplied by reference TRBV28 and TRBJ2-1, is DVKVTQSSRYLVKRTGEKVFLECVQDMDHENMFWYRQDPGLGLRLIYFSYDVKMKEKGDIPEGYSVSREKKERFSLILESASTNQTSMYLCASSPGHSYNEQFFGPGTRLTVL.

V usage is TRBV6-1 and J usage is TRBJ2-3; TRBD1 agrees at 8 bases. V was clipped by 6 bases and J by 0 bases; unmatched bases: 5. This CDR3 comprises 15 residues. CDR1 and CDR2 (germline): MNHNS, SASEGT. CDR3 loop: CASSKTGASTDTQYF. The CDR3 DNA reads as TGTGCCAGCAGCAAGACAGGGGCTAGCACAGATACGCAGTATTTT.

The J gene is TRBJ2-3, the V gene TRBV6-6; D remains unclear. CDR1 and CDR2 from the germline V gene are MNHNY and SVGAGI (reference sequence). Trimming shortened V by 8 bases and J by 1 base, and 7 bases separated the two germline ends. The CDR3 is 12 amino acids. The CDR3: CASSQGTDTQYF. The DNA of the CDR3 is TGTGCCAGCTCCCAGGGCACAGATACGCAGTATTTT.

The chain joins TRBV27 to TRBJ2-7, with D tentatively TRBD2 (5 bases). This CDR3 spans 15 amino acids. Trimming took off 5 bases at V and 0 bases at J, with 14 bases between the two ends. From germline, CDR1 is MNHEY and CDR2 SMNVEV (reference sequence). Here the CDR3 reads CASSPRTPSSYEQYF. DNA for the CDR3: TGTGCCAGCAGTCCACGGACTCCCAGCTCCTACGAGCAGTACTTC.

Worth noting for this clone: Compared with germline, one end of the junction differs, possibly owing to a read error. Other DNA sequences in this sample translate to the same CDR3. V and J are TRBV4-1 and TRBJ1-6, with D unresolved. CDR1 and CDR2 (germline): MGHRA, YSYEKL. The CDR3 has 18 residues. This CDR3 is CASSQDSVGGQYNSPLHF. The CDR3 DNA is TGCGCCAGCAGCCAAGATTCGGTCGGCGGCCAATATAATTCCCCCCTCCACTTT.

J is TRBJ2-2 and V is TRBV4-3; the D gene is possibly TRBD2 (5 bases). Between the trimmed V and J ends, which lost 0 bases and 4 bases, there was a span of 9 bases. CDR3 length: 15 residues. The germline V gene has CDR1 LGHNA and CDR2 YSLEER. The CDR3 reads CASSQDWRTTGELFF. The CDR3 nucleotides are TGCGCCAGCAGCCAAGATTGGAGGACCACCGGGGAGCTGTTTTTT.

The chain employs TRBV6-6 and TRBJ2-1; 7 bases map to TRBD2. J was trimmed by 12 bases and V by 6 bases; bases with no gene match: 8. The CDR3 has 12 residues. Germline values: CDR1 MNHNY, CDR2 SVGAGI (reference sequence). The CDR3 DNA sequence: TGTGCCAGCAGGTCACCGGGACTATGGCAGTTCTTC. As protein: CASRSPGLWQFF.

This clone came up once. The chain carries TRBV15 and TRBJ2-7; 13 positions agree with TRBD2. CDR3 length equals 16 residues. Germline CDR1 is LNHNV and CDR2 is YYDKDF (reference sequence). J gave up 3 bases and V 4 bases, and 6 bases lay outside the gene matches. CDR3 region: CATSTGLAGAIYEQYF. The CDR3 nucleotides are TGTGCCACCAGCACAGGACTAGCGGGAGCCATCTACGAGCAGTACTTC.

The chain joins TRBV29-1 to TRBJ2-3; TRBD1 is a possible D gene (5 bases). V dropped 2 bases and J dropped 4 bases, with 13 bases sitting between them. The CDR3 totals 14 residues. Germline CDR1 SQVTM, CDR2 ANQGSEA. CDR3 DNA sequence: TGCAGCGTTGAACGATACAGGCCCGCAGATACGCAGTATTTT. The encoded protein is CSVERYRPADTQYF.

The rearrangement links TRBV27 to TRBJ2-6; D is undetermined. CDR1 and CDR2 from the germline V gene are MNHEY and SMNVEV (reference sequence). Trimming took off 7 bases at V and 0 bases at J, with 13 bases between the two ends. The CDR3 length is 16 residues. The CDR3 here is CASTLTVNSGANVLTF. The CDR3 DNA is TGTGCCAGCACCCTAACAGTGAACTCTGGGGCCAACGTCCTGACTTTC.

In nucleotides, the CDR3 is TGTGCCAGCAGCCGCTCCGGGACACCCTACGAGCAGTACTTC. This translates into CASSRSGTPYEQYF. The genes are TRBV7-9 and TRBJ2-7; a weak D match, TRBD1 (6 bases). V gave up 5 bases and J gave up 2 bases, with 13 bases separating them. The CDR3 has 14 residues. Germline V CDR1 and CDR2: SEHNR, FQNEAQ (reference sequence).

V gene TRBV27 combines with J gene TRBJ2-3; the match to TRBD1 covers 8 bases. The CDR3 is 16 residues long. CDR1 and CDR2 (germline): MNHEY, SMNVEV (reference sequence). With 3 bases clipped from V and 2 bases from J, the junction kept 7 bases outside the gene matches. The CDR3 region is CASSFADRGSTDTQYF. CDR3 sequence (DNA): TGTGCCAGCAGTTTCGCAGACAGGGGCTCCACAGATACGCAGTATTTT.

CDR3 region: CASGFPSRGHQSYEQYF. DNA for the CDR3: TGTGCTAGTGGTTTCCCTTCTAGGGGACACCAGTCCTACGAGCAGTACTTC. The chain uses TRBV12-5 and TRBJ2-7; possibly TRBD1 for D (6 bases). The CDR3 runs to 17 residues. Trimming left V 3 bases short and J 1 base short, with 19 bases between. In germline, CDR1 is LGHNT, CDR2 FRNRAP.

This sequence joins TRBV5-6 and TRBJ1-1; TRBD1 is a possible D gene (6 bases). This CDR3 has 14 residues. Looked up from germline, CDR1 is SGHDT and CDR2 is YYEEEE. V lost 4 bases to trimming and J lost 0 bases, with 10 bases between them. DNA for the CDR3: TGTGCCAGCAGCCCCGAGGGGGTGAACACTGAAGCTTTCTTT. The encoded protein is CASSPEGVNTEAFF.

The chain has TRBV6-5 and TRBJ2-3; the D gene is possibly TRBD2 (6 bases). Germline V gene lookup returns CDR1 MNHEY and CDR2 SVGAGI. CDR3 length: 16 residues. V was pared by 2 bases and J by 0 bases, with 12 bases between. CDR3 in amino acids: CASSYGWGESTDTQYF. CDR3 bases: TGTGCCAGCAGTTACGGTTGGGGGGAAAGCACAGATACGCAGTATTTT.

The chain combines TRBV30 with TRBJ2-2, with D perhaps TRBD2 (6 bases). Between the trimmed V and J ends, which lost 5 bases and 4 bases, there was a span of 11 bases. The CDR3 is 13 amino acids. Germline V gives CDR1 GTSNPN, CDR2 SVGIG (reference sequence). DNA for the CDR3: TGTGCCTGGGCCGGGAGAGGCACCGGGGAGCTGTTTTTT. Residues: CAWAGRGTGELFF.

The genes are TRBV5-8 and TRBJ2-7, with D unclear. This CDR3 is 14 amino acids long. V lost 0 bases to trimming and J lost 4 bases, with 11 bases between them. Germline loops: CDR1 SGHTS, CDR2 YDEGEE. CDR3 nucleotide sequence: TGTGCCAGCAGCTTGGGGGTAAACAGTTACGAGCAGTACTTC. Translation gives CASSLGVNSYEQYF.

A remark on this clone: Germline and junction disagree at one end, which may indicate a read error. The chain is built from TRBV28 and TRBJ1-5; D is uncertain. The CDR3 spans 13 residues. Germline CDR1 reads MDHEN; CDR2 reads SYDVKM. CDR3 nucleotide sequence: TGTGCCACCAGGTTTCTTAGCAATCAGCCCCGGCATTTT. Translated: CATRFLSNQPRHF.

The chain links TRBV28 to TRBJ1-3; the D gene is possibly TRBD1 (6 bases). In germline, CDR1 is MDHEN, CDR2 SYDVKM. CDR3 length equals 16 residues. V lost 6 bases to trimming and J lost 3 bases, with 18 bases between them. In DNA form, the CDR3 reads TGTGCCAGCAGCACCTTTAGTGCACAGGGTGGAAACACCATATATTTT. Its translation is CASSTFSAQGGNTIYF.

The chain recombines TRBV11-2 with TRBJ2-5; D ambiguous. The length of the CDR3 is 13 residues. Trimming took off 5 bases at V and 4 bases at J, with 11 bases between the two ends. The germline gives CDR1 SGHAT, CDR2 FQNNGV. The CDR3 DNA sequence: TGTGCCAGCAGCCAAACATCGGGAGAGACCCAGTACTTC. Its protein is CASSQTSGETQYF. Supplemented by reference TRBV11-2 and TRBJ2-5, the full variable domain reads EAGVAQSPRYKIIEKRQSVAFWCNPISGHATLYWYQQILGQGPKLLIQFQNNGVVDDSQLPKDRFSAERLKGVDSTLKIQPAKLEDSAVYLCASSQTSGETQYFGPGTRLLVL.

This clone has only a few counts. J is TRBJ1-1 and V is TRBV27; D is unresolved. Per germline, CDR1 MNHEY and CDR2 SMNVEV (reference sequence). The CDR3 totals 14 residues. V dropped 4 bases and J dropped 1 base, with 10 bases sitting between them. The CDR3 is CASSSRGGNTEAFF. The CDR3 DNA follows: TGTGCCAGCAGTTCGCGGGGTGGGAACACTGAAGCTTTCTTT.

This sequence joins TRBV6-1 and TRBJ1-2; 9 bases map to TRBD1. The CDR3 is 13 amino acids. With 7 bases clipped from V and 8 bases from J, the junction kept 8 bases outside the gene matches. Germline V gene data show CDR1 as MNHNS and CDR2 as SASEGT. The CDR3 DNA sequence: TGTGCCAGCATGGGGGACAGGGTAGGCGGCTACACCTTC. It yields the protein CASMGDRVGGYTF.

This rearrangement joins TRBV28 to TRBJ1-5, with D possibly TRBD1 on 5 matching bases. This CDR3 spans 16 amino acids. The germline gives CDR1 MDHEN, CDR2 SYDVKM. Trimming shortened V by 6 bases and J by 0 bases, and 15 bases separated the two germline ends. CDR3 DNA: TGTGCCAGCAGGACTGACAGAGAAAATAGCAATCAGCCCCAGCATTTT. Translation gives CASRTDRENSNQPQHF. Filled out from reference TRBV28 and TRBJ1-5, the complete variable domain reads DVKVTQSSRYLVKRTGEKVFLECVQDMDHENMFWYRQDPGLGLRLIYFSYDVKMKEKGDIPEGYSVSREKKERFSLILESASTNQTSMYLCASRTDRENSNQPQHFGDGTRLSIL.

V is TRBV5-6 and J is TRBJ1-1, with D perhaps matching TRBD1 (5 bases). CDR1 and CDR2 from the germline V gene are SGHDT and YYEEEE. Trimming stripped 4 bases from V and 3 bases from J, with 19 bases between. This CDR3 region has 16 residues. The CDR3 DNA reads as TGTGCCAGCAGCAGAAACGGAGATCGGGGGTACACTGAAGCTTTCTTT. The encoded protein is CASSRNGDRGYTEAFF. The whole variable domain, filled in from reference TRBV5-6 and TRBJ1-1, reads DAGVTQSPTHLIKTRGQQVTLRCSPKSGHDTVSWYQQALGQGPQFIFQYYEEEERQRGNFPDRFSGHQFPNYSSELNVNALLLGDSALYLCASSRNGDRGYTEAFFGQGTRLTVV.